The clone carrying this T cell receptor beta chain showed up just a few times. From the 5' RACE reads, TCRdb called clonotypes with MiXCR, one entry per CDR3 protein. The profile covers a few hundred thousand distinct CDR3 sequences, with 20% to 25% appearing a single time and around 3% taken by the ten largest. These data come from a study of identical twins. The length of the CDR3 is 15 residues. Germline V lookup: CDR1 MNHEY, CDR2 SVGAGI. V lost 0 bases and J lost 2, with 9 bases in between. These same records also appear under a second study, on T cells expressing NK-cell markers. That investigation notes: More than five donors showed dominant NKG2C+ clonotypes comprising about 1.0-7.0% of their CD8+ T cells. A few donors' CD3+CD56-NKG2C+ cells were dominated by the same clonotypes.

Sequencing input: CD4+ T cells sorted from blood. The chain uses TRBV6-5 and TRBJ2-3, with D possibly matching TRBD2 (5 bases). The receptor was derived from a woman aged 18-30 years in good health. This chain's CDR3 is CASSYSTGITDTQYF. The CDR3 DNA reads as TGTGCCAGCAGTTACTCGACGGGGATCACAGATACGCAGTATTTT.